This entry lists 10 T cell receptor beta chains sequenced from one sample in a study of blood T cells in healthy people across ages. A second PCR of 7 to 11 cycles used a sample-barcoded 5' primer and a J-beta primer mix. One entry per CDR3 protein, called by TCRdb with MiXCR from the 5' RACE reads. Counted here are just over 1 million distinct CDR3 sequences, 40% to 50% occurring once; the ten biggest clones make up approximately 20%. Sample: blood. Source of these receptors: a woman aged 55-70 years in good health.

This clonotype was detected only once. The chain joins TRBV5-4 to TRBJ2-5, with TRBD2 identical over 8 bases. CDR1 and CDR2 from the germline V gene are SGHNT and YYREEE (reference sequence). The CDR3 spans 15 residues. With V trimmed by 1 base and J by 4 bases, 6 bases remained unmatched. In DNA, the CDR3 is TGTGCCAGCAGCTTGACGGGAGGGCCAGGAGAGACCCAGTACTTC. Its protein is CASSLTGGPGETQYF.

This chain links TRBV20-1 with TRBJ1-4; unclear D gene. The CDR3 runs 14 residues. Germline V lookup: CDR1 DFQATT, CDR2 SNEGSKA (reference sequence). Deletions cut 3 bases from V and 7 bases from J, with 15 bases between. CDR3 in DNA: TGCAGTGCTAGGGACGGGCTTACGATTGAAAAACTGTTTTTT. It is translated as CSARDGLTIEKLFF.

This sequence joins TRBV5-6 and TRBJ2-7; D tentatively reads TRBD1 or TRBD2 (6 bases each). CDR3 length: 15 residues. Germline V gene data show CDR1 as SGHDT and CDR2 as YYEEEE. V lost 3 bases and J 2 bases, leaving 15 bases between the germline ends. The DNA for the CDR3 is TGTGCCAGCAGCTGGGGGGCGGGAACCCCCTACGAGCAGTACTTC. Protein: CASSWGAGTPYEQYF.

The chain recombines TRBV6-1 with TRBJ1-2, with a tentative D call TRBD1 (6 bases). Deletions cut 6 bases from V and 3 bases from J, with 23 bases between. The CDR3 contains 17 residues. In germline, CDR1 is MNHNS, CDR2 SASEGT. This chain's CDR3 is CASRGWGQQELDYGYTF. CDR3 nucleotides: TGTGCCAGCAGGGGTTGGGGACAACAGGAGTTAGACTATGGCTACACCTTC.

This clonotype was recorded a few times. This chain uses TRBV28 with TRBJ2-1; 8 bases align to TRBD1. V gave up 2 bases and J gave up 8 bases; unmatched junction bases: 8. Germline V CDR1 and CDR2: MDHEN, SYDVKM. CDR3 length equals 15 residues. CDR3 sequence (DNA): TGTGCCAGCAGTTTACCAAGGACAGGGCGCGATGAGCAGTTCTTC. Translated, it gives CASSLPRTGRDEQFF.

This clonotype was seen a few times. The DNA of the CDR3 is TGTGCCAGCAGTGAAGATTGGGCGAACACTGAAGCTTTCTTT. This gives the protein CASSEDWANTEAFF. The chain employs TRBV2 and TRBJ1-1; the D is unclear. This CDR3 region has 14 residues. In germline, CDR1 is SNHLY, CDR2 FYNNEI. Trimming removed 1 base at V and 1 base at J, with 7 bases between.

The chain combines TRBV27 with TRBJ2-3; D gene uncertain. From germline, CDR1 is MNHEY and CDR2 SMNVEV (reference sequence). Trimming took 6 bases from V and 2 from J, leaving 12 bases between them. The CDR3 extends over 14 amino acids. The CDR3 coding sequence is TGTGCCAGCAGAACATTGGGTCTCACAGATACGCAGTATTTT. As protein: CASRTLGLTDTQYF.

The chain is built from TRBV29-1 and TRBJ2-7; 14 bases are shared with TRBD2. Losses at the gene ends were 3 bases for V and 1 base for J; bases not matched to a gene: 5. Germline lookup yields CDR1 SQVTM and CDR2 ANQGSEA. The CDR3 totals 16 residues. The CDR3 spells CSVEAGTSGSSYEQYF. CDR3 DNA: TGCAGCGTTGAGGCGGGGACTAGCGGGAGTTCCTACGAGCAGTACTTC.

This clonotype showed up just a few times. V usage is TRBV20-1 and J usage is TRBJ2-1, with a possible D match to TRBD2 (5 bases). The germline V gene has CDR1 DFQATT and CDR2 SNEGSKA (reference sequence). V lost 0 bases, J lost 10 bases, and 16 bases lay in between. The CDR3 has 14 residues. Here the CDR3 DNA reads TGCAGTGCTAGAGATCGGGCTAGCTTCTCCGAGCAGTTCTTC. It specifies CSARDRASFSEQFF.

This clonotype has just one count. The chain couples TRBV7-2 to TRBJ2-1; no clear D. The CDR3 covers 14 residues. Germline V lookup: CDR1 SGHTA, CDR2 FQGNSA. V was clipped by 1 base and J by 7 bases, with 11 bases between them. CDR3 amino acids: CASSLGRSSNEQFF. CDR3 coding DNA: TGTGCCAGCAGCTTAGGAAGGTCGTCAAATGAGCAGTTCTTC.